A selection of T cell receptor beta chains follows, all from one sample in a study of Graves' ophthalmopathy and Graves' hyperthyroidism. TCRdb reprocessed the multiplex PCR reads with MiXCR, giving one entry per CDR3 protein. The sample carries 450,000 to 600,000 distinct CDR3 sequences, just under 40% recorded once. Material for sequencing was peripheral blood or thyroid tissue (not recorded which). The receptors come from an adult man with Graves' hyperthyroidism. Each CDR3 is given with its conserved first and last residue. Fields, in order: CDR3 protein, V gene.

CDR3aa: CAISQGSSSGNTIYF
v_gene: TRBV10-3

CDR3aa: CASNIDGGPNQPQHF
v_gene: TRBV2

CDR3aa: CSVEYRVAGYPGELFF
v_gene: TRBV29-1

CDR3aa: CASSQARLGSGNTIYF
v_gene: TRBV14

CDR3aa: CASSERAGEHYGYTF
v_gene: TRBV2

CDR3aa: CSVAGSQETQYF
v_gene: TRBV29-1

CDR3aa: CASSEGNEQFF
v_gene: TRBV10-1

CDR3aa: CASSQRSGELFF
v_gene: TRBV5-5

CDR3aa: CASSLVLSGQTGHEQYF
v_gene: TRBV7-2

CDR3aa: CSATPKSSYNEQFF
v_gene: TRBV20-1